The 21 T cell receptor beta chains listed next were all sequenced from one sample in a study of cytomegalovirus exposure and HLA in healthy donors. Amplification used 60 Vbeta primers and 13 Jbeta primers. This table comes from immunoSEQ multiplex PCR, and its TCRdb copy is limited to in-frame clones, with some not included. The repertoire table contains tens of thousands of clones. Sequenced sample: PBMCs. The receptors come from a girl aged 5-17 years in good health and CMV-seropositive.

This chain links TRBV7-3 with TRBJ2-1; 7 nucleotides line up with TRBD1. V shed 8 bases and J 2 bases; nucleotides not matched to a gene: 3. This CDR3 region has 13 residues. Germline V CDR1 and CDR2: SGHTA, FQGTGA. The CDR3 DNA reads TGTGCCAGCGGGACAGATCCCTACAATGAGCAGTTCTTC. This translates into CASGTDPYNEQFF.

The chain couples TRBV4-3 to TRBJ2-7; a weak D match, TRBD2 (5 bases). The CDR3 loop spans 15 amino acids. Trimming removed 0 bases at V and 4 bases at J, with 13 bases between. The germline V gene encodes CDR1 LGHNA and CDR2 YSLEER. CDR3: CASSQERPGSYEQYF. In nucleotides, the CDR3 is TGCGCCAGCAGCCAAGAGCGGCCGGGGAGTTACGAGCAGTACTTC.

This CDR3 is CASSTDRGNTIYF. The CDR3 region has the DNA TGTGCCAGTAGTACGGACAGGGGAAACACCATATATTTT. The chain combines TRBV19 with TRBJ1-3; 7 bases match TRBD1. CDR3 length: 13 residues. Per the germline V gene, CDR1 is LNHDA and CDR2 is SQIVND (reference sequence). Losses at the gene ends were 4 bases for V and 4 bases for J; bases not matched to a gene: 1.

The gene calls are TRBV29-1 and TRBJ1-2; no clear D gene. The length of the CDR3 is 13 residues. V lost 3 bases to trimming and J lost 2 bases, with 10 bases between them. Germline values: CDR1 SQVTM, CDR2 ANQGSEA. The CDR3: CSVEWGGNYGYTF. The CDR3 bases are TGCAGCGTTGAGTGGGGAGGGAACTATGGCTACACCTTC.

In DNA form, the CDR3 reads TGCGCCAGCAGCCACCTATCACGGACTAGCGGGGGAAAGAATGAGCAGTTCTTC. Its translation is CASSHLSRTSGGKNEQFF. V is TRBV4-1 and J is TRBJ2-1; TRBD2 matches 13 bases. The ends lost 3 bases at V and 7 bases at J; junction bases unmatched: 12. The germline V gene encodes CDR1 MGHRA and CDR2 YSYEKL. The CDR3 covers 18 residues.

The chain uses TRBV20-1 and TRBJ2-1; no firm D call. Germline values: CDR1 DFQATT, CDR2 SNEGSKA (reference sequence). Trimming took off 3 bases at V and 4 bases at J, with 4 bases between the two ends. The CDR3 contains 11 residues. The CDR3 DNA follows: TGCAGTGCTAGCCATTACAATGAGCAGTTCTTC. Residues: CSASHYNEQFF.

V gene TRBV6-5 combines with J gene TRBJ2-1, with 8 bases identical to TRBD1. CDR1 and CDR2 from the germline V gene are MNHEY and SVGAGI. V was clipped by 6 bases and J by 5 bases; unmatched bases: 9. The CDR3 is 15 amino acids. The CDR3 protein is CASSRQGPADNEQFF. The CDR3 nucleotides read TGTGCCAGCAGCAGACAGGGGCCCGCCGACAATGAGCAGTTCTTC.

The V gene is TRBV4-2, the J gene TRBJ2-3, with 7 bases fitting TRBD2. The length of the CDR3 is 17 residues. Losses at the gene ends were 1 base for V and 9 bases for J; bases not matched to a gene: 16. Germline V gives CDR1 LGHNA, CDR2 YNFKEQ. The CDR3 bases are TGTGCCAGCAGCCAAGCTCTCCGTGGGAGCGGGGTTGAGACGCAGTATTTT. Translating it yields CASSQALRGSGVETQYF.

V usage is TRBV11-2 and J usage is TRBJ2-7; 12 bases agree with TRBD2. The germline gives CDR1 SGHAT, CDR2 FQNNGV. The CDR3 is 15 amino acids. J was trimmed by 2 bases and V by 2 bases; bases with no gene match: 1. CDR3: CASSLWTSGTYEQYF. The CDR3 DNA reads as TGTGCCAGCAGCTTATGGACTAGCGGGACCTACGAGCAGTACTTC.

The genes are TRBV2 and TRBJ1-2; tentative D call: TRBD1 (6 bases). This CDR3 has 14 residues. CDR1 and CDR2 (germline): SNHLY, FYNNEI. Trimming removed 8 bases at V and 5 bases at J, with 18 bases between. CDR3 region: CASSPSTRGYGYTF. CDR3 nucleotides: TGTGCCAGCTCCCCATCTACTAGGGGGTATGGCTACACCTTC.

The chain uses TRBV6-6 and TRBJ2-3; no definite D call. Trimming cost V 4 bases and J 4 bases, with 6 bases left between them. Germline-derived CDR1 and CDR2 are MNHNY and SVGAGI (reference sequence). CDR3 size: 12 residues. The CDR3: CASSSSPDTQYF. The CDR3 DNA sequence: TGTGCCAGCAGTTCCAGTCCAGATACGCAGTATTTT.

The gene calls are TRBV5-1 and TRBJ2-7, with 9 bases lining up with TRBD1. V shed 2 bases, J shed 7 bases, and the junction held 7 bases outside the gene matches. Germline assignment: CDR1 SGHRS and CDR2 YFSETQ. The CDR3 extends over 14 amino acids. CDR3 in DNA: TGCGCCAGCAGCTTAGGACAGGGGCCGGGGGAGCAGTACTTC. It codes for CASSLGQGPGEQYF.

The chain uses TRBV2 and TRBJ1-2; 7 nucleotides match TRBD1. Germline trimming cut 6 bases from V and 4 bases from J; bases unmatched to any gene: 5. Germline lookup yields CDR1 SNHLY and CDR2 FYNNEI. The CDR3 totals 13 residues. CDR3 residues: CASRPGQVYGYTF. The DNA for the CDR3 is TGTGCCAGCAGACCCGGACAGGTCTATGGCTACACCTTC.

The J gene is TRBJ2-5, the V gene TRBV6-1; TRBD1 aligns across 8 bases. The better agreement between TRBJ2-7 and the DNA end casts doubt on the J call. The CDR3 loop spans 13 amino acids. The germline V gene encodes CDR1 MNHNS and CDR2 SASEGT. CDR3 DNA: TGTGCCAGACGGGACAGGCTATCCTACGAGCAGTACTTC. Translating gives CARRDRLSYEQYF.

The chain has TRBV18 and TRBJ1-3; TRBD1 might be the D (5 bases). Per germline, CDR1 KGHSH and CDR2 LQKENI. The CDR3 covers 14 residues. Between the trimmed V and J ends, which lost 1 base and 1 base, there was a span of 5 bases. The CDR3 DNA reads as TGTGCCAGCTCACCACAGGGGTCTGGAAACACCATATATTTT. Amino acids: CASSPQGSGNTIYF.

V usage is TRBV18 and J usage is TRBJ1-2; 7 bases line up with TRBD1. This CDR3 comprises 16 residues. Germline V CDR1 and CDR2: KGHSH, LQKENI. J lost 10 bases, V lost 0 bases, and 14 bases had no gene match. CDR3 in amino acids: CASSPPDDRVGLDYTF. The CDR3 nucleotides are TGTGCCAGCTCACCACCTGACGACAGGGTGGGACTTGACTACACCTTC.

The chain uses TRBV9 and TRBJ2-7, with TRBD1 identical over 9 bases. CDR1 is SGDLS and CDR2 is YYNGEE in the germline V gene. Trimming removed 4 bases from V and 3 bases from J; junction bases left unmatched: 2. The CDR3 runs 13 residues. CDR3 in amino acids: CASSTGQGYEQYF. CDR3 bases: TGTGCCAGCAGCACGGGACAGGGCTACGAGCAGTACTTC.

CDR3 nucleotide sequence: TGCGCCAGCAGCTACTCTGAGACCAGGATTAACACTGAAGCTTTCTTT. It is translated as CASSYSETRINTEAFF. The V and J genes are TRBV5-1 and TRBJ1-1; D uncertain. CDR1 and CDR2 from the germline V gene are SGHRS and YFSETQ. This CDR3 contains 16 residues. Deletions cut 3 bases from V and 2 bases from J, with 17 bases between.

The chain is built from TRBV13 and TRBJ1-2, with 7 bases matching TRBD1. The CDR3 has 13 amino acids. Germline V lookup: CDR1 PRHDT, CDR2 FYEKMQ (reference sequence). The junction had 3 bases not matched to a gene; V was cut back by 1 base and J by 7 bases. The CDR3 bases are TGTGCCAGCAGCTTAGAGGGGGCATCTGGCTACACCTTC. Translated, it gives CASSLEGASGYTF. Using reference TRBV13 and TRBJ1-2 for the parts outside the CDR3, the full variable domain is AAGVIQSPRHLIKEKRETATLKCYPIPRHDTVYWYQQGPGQDPQFLISFYEKMQSDKGSIPDRFSAQQFSDYHSELNMSSLELGDSALYFCASSLEGASGYTFGSGTRLTVV.

CDR3 loop: CASNRDSYTEAFF. The CDR3 DNA reads as TGTGCCAGCAACCGTGACAGTTACACTGAAGCTTTCTTT. The chain uses TRBV25-1 and TRBJ1-1; D is perhaps TRBD1 (5 bases). CDR3 length: 13 residues. Germline CDR1 reads MGHDK; CDR2 reads SYGVNS. V lost 7 bases and J lost 3, with 12 bases in between.

This chain joins TRBV29-1 and TRBJ1-1, with D uncertain. This CDR3 contains 13 residues. CDR1 SQVTM and CDR2 ANQGSEA come from the germline V gene. Trimming cost V 6 bases and J 0 bases, with 11 bases left between them. CDR3 coding DNA: TGCAGCGTAGCCGGGATGATGAACACTGAAGCTTTCTTT. It yields the protein CSVAGMMNTEAFF.